These 32 T cell receptor beta chains originate from one sample sequenced in a study of PD-1 blockade in classical Hodgkin lymphoma. Repertoires were generated with immunoSEQ multiplex PCR, while TCRdb's copy carries only in-frame clones and drops some. This table holds around 100,000 clones, 75% to 90% found once. Relapse was seen in all patients after autologous stem cell transplantation, and brentuximab vedotin exposure was variable. Sequences were derived from peripheral blood mononuclear cells (PBMCs), sampled before the second cycle of nivolumab. The source of these receptors is a human donor with classical Hodgkin lymphoma.

V gene TRBV5-1 combines with J gene TRBJ1-1; 8 nucleotides align to TRBD1. The V segment lost 5 bases and the J segment 2 bases; nucleotides outside the gene matches: 17. The CDR3 runs 18 residues. Looked up from germline, CDR1 is SGHRS and CDR2 is YFSETQ. CDR3 loop: CASSILRNRGGPNTEAFF. The CDR3, as DNA: TGCGCCAGCAGTATTCTTCGGAACAGGGGGGGCCCTAACACTGAAGCTTTCTTT.

The chain is built from TRBV18 and TRBJ2-3; D uncertain. CDR3 length: 12 residues. V was pared by 0 bases and J by 6 bases, with 4 bases between. Germline CDR1 and CDR2: KGHSH and LQKENI. The DNA for the CDR3 is TGTGCCAGCTCACCACCGTTTGATACGCAGTATTTT. Translating gives CASSPPFDTQYF.

This clone was seen once. This rearrangement joins TRBV15 to TRBJ1-2; D possibly corresponds to TRBD1 (6 bases). Germline values: CDR1 LNHNV, CDR2 YYDKDF (reference sequence). The CDR3 contains 17 residues. V lost 0 bases to trimming and J lost 7 bases, with 21 bases between them. The CDR3 DNA sequence: TGTGCCACCAGCAGAGATCGACGGGGGGCCCTTGGCATTGGCTACACCTTC. Its protein is CATSRDRRGALGIGYTF. Variable domain in full (rest from reference TRBV15 and TRBJ1-2): DAMVIQNPRYQVTQFGKPVTLSCSQTLNHNVMYWYQQKSSQAPKLLFHYYDKDFNNEADTPDNFQSRRPNTSFCFLDIRSPGLGDTAMYLCATSRDRRGALGIGYTFGSGTRLTVV.

V gene TRBV6-1 combines with J gene TRBJ1-2, with a weak D call TRBD1 (5 bases). CDR3 length: 16 amino acids. The germline V and J ends were trimmed by 0 bases and 4 bases, with 15 bases remaining between them. The germline gives CDR1 MNHNS, CDR2 SASEGT. The CDR3 DNA sequence: TGTGCCAGCAGTGAAGCAGGGGCCTACAAAAGCTATGGCTACACCTTC. Translation gives CASSEAGAYKSYGYTF.

V usage is TRBV28 and J usage is TRBJ1-2; 9 bases match TRBD1. This CDR3 has 16 amino acids. The junction had 16 bases not matched to a gene; V was cut back by 10 bases and J by 4 bases. Germline-derived CDR1 and CDR2 are MDHEN and SYDVKM. The CDR3 loop is CAIEGTGRVAGYGYTF. The CDR3 DNA reads as TGTGCCATCGAGGGGACAGGGAGAGTCGCAGGCTATGGCTACACCTTC.

The rearrangement links TRBV6-1 to TRBJ2-2; possible D gene TRBD2, 7 bases. Deletions cut 4 bases from V and 5 bases from J, with 17 bases between. In germline, CDR1 is MNHNS, CDR2 SASEGT. The CDR3 covers 16 residues. The CDR3 bases are TGTGCCAGCAGTGTCATAGGGGGGGTATGGACCGGGGAGCTGTTTTTT. This translates into CASSVIGGVWTGELFF.

The chain employs TRBV5-1 and TRBJ2-3; 9 positions match TRBD2. Germline CDR1 SGHRS, CDR2 YFSETQ. The length of the CDR3 is 16 residues. J was trimmed by 6 bases and V by 0 bases; bases with no gene match: 8. CDR3 in DNA: TGCGCCAGCAGCTTGGGACTAGCGGCAGCCCGGGATACGCAGTATTTT. Protein product: CASSLGLAAARDTQYF.

V and J are TRBV13 and TRBJ2-7; 8 nucleotides line up with TRBD1. The CDR3 contains 12 residues. Trimming took 1 base from V and 12 from J; bases not matched to a gene: 5. Germline V lookup: CDR1 PRHDT, CDR2 FYEKMQ (reference sequence). CDR3 in amino acids: CASSLERTGLYF. CDR3 bases: TGTGCCAGCAGCTTAGAGAGGACAGGGTTGTACTTC.

The chain has TRBV30 and TRBJ1-6, with 9 bases fitting TRBD1. CDR3 length equals 15 residues. The junction had 6 bases not matched to a gene; V was cut back by 3 bases and J by 6 bases. Germline-derived CDR1 and CDR2 are GTSNPN and SVGIG (reference sequence). The CDR3 sequence: CAWRETDRGNSPLHF. The CDR3 coding sequence is TGTGCCTGGAGGGAGACGGACAGGGGTAATTCACCCCTCCACTTT.

This chain joins TRBV10-3 and TRBJ2-2; 9 bases agree with TRBD1. Germline V lookup: CDR1 ENHRY, CDR2 SYGVKD. V lost 5 bases and J lost 10; bases outside the gene matches: 5. This CDR3 is built from 13 residues. The chain's CDR3 is CAISRTGAEELFF. For the CDR3, the DNA is TGTGCCATCAGTAGGACAGGGGCCGAGGAGCTGTTTTTT.

The chain couples TRBV29-1 to TRBJ2-1, with D perhaps matching TRBD1 (7 bases). The germline V and J ends were trimmed by 7 bases and 5 bases, with 15 bases remaining between them. CDR1 is SQVTM and CDR2 is ANQGSEA in the germline V gene. The CDR3 loop spans 13 amino acids. The CDR3 reads CSGRGRDHNEQFF. The CDR3 DNA follows: TGCAGCGGGAGGGGGCGCGACCACAATGAGCAGTTCTTC.

This clone was seen once. The rearrangement uses TRBV6-6 and TRBJ1-2; maybe TRBD1 (6 bases). Trimming left V 0 bases short and J 11 bases short, with 19 bases between. Per the germline V gene, CDR1 is MNHNY and CDR2 is SVGAGI (reference sequence). This CDR3 region has 15 residues. The CDR3 sequence: CASSYSQGTGVGYTF. The CDR3, as DNA: TGTGCCAGCAGTTACTCACAGGGCACCGGCGTCGGTTACACCTTC.

The chain joins TRBV30 to TRBJ2-7; D may be TRBD1 (6 bases). This CDR3 is built from 13 residues. V was trimmed by 3 bases and J by 1 base, leaving 10 bases between them. Germline values: CDR1 GTSNPN, CDR2 SVGIG (reference sequence). CDR3 sequence: CAWRSDRSYEQYF. DNA for the CDR3: TGTGCCTGGAGGTCGGACAGATCCTACGAGCAGTACTTC.

A single count supports this clone. This chain links TRBV19 with TRBJ1-5; D is undetermined. Germline V gene data show CDR1 as LNHDA and CDR2 as SQIVND (reference sequence). The germline V and J ends were trimmed by 3 bases and 1 base, with 7 bases remaining between them. This CDR3 spans 14 amino acids. CDR3 bases: TGTGCCAGTAGTATGTCCCGGAGCAATCAGCCCCAGCATTTT. Its protein is CASSMSRSNQPQHF.

The chain has TRBV5-1 and TRBJ2-3, with D possibly TRBD2 on 5 matching bases. CDR3 length: 13 residues. The germline V gene has CDR1 SGHRS and CDR2 YFSETQ. V shed 7 bases and J shed 0 bases, with 9 bases lying between them. For the CDR3, the DNA is TGCGCCAGCTCCCCGGGAAGCACAGATACGCAGTATTTT. This codes for CASSPGSTDTQYF.

V usage is TRBV5-1 and J usage is TRBJ2-7; D is unresolved. Germline CDR1 SGHRS, CDR2 YFSETQ. V was cut by 0 bases and J by 2 bases, with 9 bases left in between. This CDR3 is 14 amino acids long. The CDR3 DNA sequence: TGCGCCAGCAGCTTGGCTCCAGGAGCCTACGAGCAGTACTTC. The encoded protein is CASSLAPGAYEQYF. Using reference TRBV5-1 and TRBJ2-7 for the parts outside the CDR3, the full variable domain is KAGVTQTPRYLIKTRGQQVTLSCSPISGHRSVSWYQQTPGQGLQFLFEYFSETQRNKGNFPGRFSGRQFSNSRSEMNVSTLELGDSALYLCASSLAPGAYEQYFGPGTRLTVT.

The chain couples TRBV29-1 to TRBJ1-1; maybe TRBD1 (5 bases). With 7 bases removed from V and 1 base from J, the gap between germline ends came to 10 bases. Germline V gene data show CDR1 as SQVTM and CDR2 as ANQGSEA. The CDR3 extends over 12 amino acids. The CDR3: CSAGLQNTEAFF. CDR3 coding DNA: TGCAGCGCGGGACTCCAGAACACTGAAGCTTTCTTT.

The chain recombines TRBV7-6 with TRBJ1-5; 8 bases align to TRBD1. The CDR3 has 14 residues. Germline V lookup: CDR1 SGHVS, CDR2 FNYEAQ. Trimming took 5 bases from V and 2 from J; bases not matched to a gene: 2. The CDR3 sequence is CASSMDRGNQPQHF. The CDR3 DNA sequence: TGTGCCAGCAGCATGGACAGGGGCAATCAGCCCCAGCATTTT.

The chain employs TRBV11-3 and TRBJ1-1, with 9 bases that match TRBD1. Germline V CDR1 and CDR2: SGHNT, YENEEA. The CDR3 spans 17 residues. V lost 5 bases to trimming and J lost 5 bases; unmatched junction nucleotides: 15. CDR3 nucleotide sequence: TGTGCCAGCAGCCCAAAAGGTGGGAGACAGGGGGATACTGAAGCTTTCTTT. Translating it yields CASSPKGGRQGDTEAFF.

J is TRBJ1-1 and V is TRBV5-8, with 8 bases fitting TRBD1. Germline values: CDR1 SGHTS, CDR2 YDEGEE. The CDR3 covers 18 residues. The ends lost 0 bases at V and 0 bases at J; junction bases unmatched: 10. Here the CDR3 DNA reads TGTGCCAGCAGCTTGGTTTTTAGGACAGGGCGGTTGAACACTGAAGCTTTCTTT. Its protein product is CASSLVFRTGRLNTEAFF.

The genes are TRBV30 and TRBJ2-7, with D possibly matching TRBD1 (6 bases). The CDR3 sequence is 14 residues long. Trimming pared 0 bases from V and 7 bases from J, leaving 16 bases between. The germline V gene has CDR1 GTSNPN and CDR2 SVGIG (reference sequence). CDR3 coding DNA: TGTGCCTGGAGTGTAGGGGGTCGGCTTGGAGAGCAGTACTTC. Protein: CAWSVGGRLGEQYF.

A remark on this clone: At one of its ends the junction is not consistent with the germline gene, which may arise from a read error. V gene TRBV4-3 combines with J gene TRBJ2-7, with 7 bases lining up with TRBD2. The CDR3 has 13 residues. Germline assignment: CDR1 LGHNA and CDR2 YSLEER. The CDR3 reads CASSQLPTSLVFF. The CDR3 coding sequence is TGCGCCAGCAGCCAACTACCGACTAGCCTCGTGTTCTTC.

The gene calls are TRBV5-1 and TRBJ2-2; D possibly corresponds to TRBD1 (5 bases). CDR3 length: 16 residues. The ends were cut back, 4 bases at V and 0 bases at J, with 13 bases in the middle. Per germline, CDR1 SGHRS and CDR2 YFSETQ. The CDR3 DNA reads as TGCGCCAGCAGCCCACGACAGTTCGCGAACACCGGGGAGCTGTTTTTT. Protein product: CASSPRQFANTGELFF.

The chain couples TRBV5-1 to TRBJ1-4; tentative D call: TRBD1 (6 bases). This CDR3 has 16 residues. V was pared by 0 bases and J by 0 bases, with 9 bases between. The germline CDR1 and CDR2 sequences are SGHRS and YFSETQ. CDR3 in amino acids: CASSLVGGATNEKLFF. The CDR3 region has the DNA TGCGCCAGCAGCTTGGTAGGGGGAGCAACTAATGAAAAACTGTTTTTT.

V gene TRBV6-5 combines with J gene TRBJ1-2; D possibly corresponds to TRBD1 (5 bases). The V end was cut by 3 bases, the J end by 2 bases, with 10 bases between. The CDR3 spans 14 residues. The germline gives CDR1 MNHEY, CDR2 SVGAGI. The CDR3 is CASSYMRGNYGYTF. DNA for the CDR3: TGTGCCAGCAGTTATATGAGGGGAAACTATGGCTACACCTTC.

The chain recombines TRBV18 with TRBJ1-5, with 10 bases that match TRBD1. V lost 3 bases and J lost 2; bases outside the gene matches: 7. The CDR3 has 17 residues. Germline V gene data show CDR1 as KGHSH and CDR2 as LQKENI. The CDR3 nucleotides are TGTGCCAGCTCACCGTCGACAGGGGGCGACGGCAATCAGCCCCAGCATTTT. This codes for CASSPSTGGDGNQPQHF.

The chain carries TRBV5-1 and TRBJ2-2, with 9 bases identical to TRBD1. The CDR3 spans 15 residues. Germline trimming cut 4 bases from V and 7 bases from J; bases unmatched to any gene: 8. In germline, CDR1 is SGHRS, CDR2 YFSETQ. The CDR3 loop reads CASSNRTGVVGELFF. The CDR3 DNA reads TGCGCCAGCAGCAATCGGACAGGGGTAGTCGGGGAGCTGTTTTTT.

The chain carries TRBV5-1 and TRBJ1-1, with D possibly matching TRBD1 (6 bases). Germline assignment: CDR1 SGHRS and CDR2 YFSETQ. There are 14 residues in the CDR3. V lost 0 bases, J lost 3 bases, and 9 bases lay in between. The CDR3 DNA reads TGCGCCAGCAGCTTGGGGGGGCAGGACACTGAAGCTTTCTTT. Its protein is CASSLGGQDTEAFF.

The CDR3 region has the DNA TGTGCCAGCAGCACCCCGAAACTAGCGGGGGGCATCTACAATGAGCAGTTCTTC. Its protein product is CASSTPKLAGGIYNEQFF. The chain carries TRBV5-6 and TRBJ2-1; 12 bases fit TRBD2. The CDR3 covers 18 residues. CDR1 is SGHDT and CDR2 is YYEEEE in the germline V gene. V trimming: 4 bases; J trimming: 3 bases; junction bases outside the gene matches: 11.

The gene calls are TRBV6-6 and TRBJ1-5; D not resolved. CDR1 and CDR2 (germline): MNHNY, SVGAGI (reference sequence). Between the trimmed V and J ends, which lost 5 bases and 5 bases, there was a span of 7 bases. This CDR3 comprises 12 residues. For the CDR3, the DNA is TGTGCCAGCAGTACGGGAGATCAGCCCCAGCATTTT. It is translated as CASSTGDQPQHF.

This rearrangement joins TRBV27 to TRBJ2-7; D remains unclear. CDR1 MNHEY and CDR2 SMNVEV come from the germline V gene (reference sequence). This CDR3 is built from 14 residues. The V and J ends lost 10 bases and 0 bases respectively, with 16 bases between them. DNA for the CDR3: TGTGCCACACGACCAGGCCTAACCTCCTACGAGCAGTACTTC. Translating it yields CATRPGLTSYEQYF.

The chain combines TRBV12-5 with TRBJ1-5, with a possible D match to TRBD1 (5 bases). Germline V gene lookup returns CDR1 LGHNT and CDR2 FRNRAP. V was cut by 1 base and J by 0 bases, with 10 bases left in between. CDR3 size: 16 residues. CDR3 sequence reads: CASGLGAGHSNQPQHF. CDR3 in DNA: TGTGCTAGTGGTTTGGGAGCAGGACATAGCAATCAGCCCCAGCATTTT.